This T cell receptor beta chain derives from a study of T cell responses to AZD1222 COVID-19 vaccine. The method was immunoSEQ multiplex PCR; TCRdb's version includes in-frame clones alone and lacks a portion of them. The profile shows 160,000 or so clones, about nine tenths of them singletons. Study outcomes and limitations: Seropositive AZD1222 recipients at baseline numbered only five or six. Spike regions recognized by vaccine-associated CD4 TCRs spanned the protein, led by 160-218 and 743-854. White British donors predominated, females outnumbered males, and clonal diversity was possibly underestimated. Every sample of the repertoires postdated the peak T cell response.

Trimming stripped 5 bases from V and 4 bases from J, with 14 bases between. Germline V gene data show CDR1 as MNHEY and CDR2 as SMNVEV (reference sequence). The CDR3 has 14 residues. As regards this clone: No antigen is known for it.

This sequence joins TRBV27 and TRBJ1-2; TRBD1 might be the D (5 bases). The material sequenced was peripheral blood, taken after recovery from COVID-19. The origin of this receptor is an adult who had recovered from COVID-19. The CDR3 nucleotides read TGTGCCAGCAGTCCGGACATCTTAGGCTATGGCTACACCTTC. Translating gives CASSPDILGYGYTF.